This T cell receptor beta chain was captured in a study of siplizumab effects on memory and regulatory T cells. Using immunoSEQ multiplex PCR, the repertoire was profiled, and TCRdb retains in-frame clones only, with some absent. The sample includes about 100,000 clones, more than 90% of them seen just once. Study-wide findings and caveats: Of the proliferating CD4+ or CD8+ clones, roughly 80-96% lacked a naive or memory phenotype that could be assigned. Naive T cells were seemingly more diverse than memory cells, and major contributions to the alloresponse seemed to be made by them.

Turning to this clone: Its specificity is not known.

Material: CD4+ T cells sorted from blood. The clonotype comes from a human donor in good health.

The CDR3 bases are TGTGCCTGGGACCGCCAAGGGGCCCAGTACTTC. This encodes CAWDRQGAQYF. The gene calls are TRBV30 and TRBJ2-5; D perhaps matches TRBD1 (5 bases). Deletions cut 5 bases from V and 9 bases from J, with 13 bases between. Germline-derived CDR1 and CDR2 are GTSNPN and SVGIG (reference sequence). The CDR3 sequence is 11 residues long.